These 27 T cell receptor beta chains were all obtained from the same sample, sequenced in a study of blood T cell repertoires in COVID-19. Profiling relied on immunoSEQ multiplex PCR, and the TCRdb table lists in-frame clones only, not all of them. The table lists roughly 270,000 clones, 85% of them singletons. Sequencing was carried out using PBMCs or T cells enriched from blood (not recorded which). The origin of the receptors is a woman aged 50 to 60 who had recovered from COVID-19.

V usage is TRBV28 and J usage is TRBJ2-1; 12 bases match TRBD2. CDR1 is MDHEN, CDR2 SYDVKM, per germline. After removal of 7 bases from V and 0 bases from J, the junction contained 13 bases not matched to a gene. CDR3 size: 19 residues. The CDR3 loop is CASTPGGLAGGSSYNEQFF. CDR3 DNA sequence: TGTGCCAGCACCCCAGGGGGGCTAGCGGGGGGGAGCTCCTACAATGAGCAGTTCTTC.

The chain joins TRBV7-3 to TRBJ2-2; the match to TRBD1 covers 7 bases. Unmatched junction bases numbered 9, after V lost 5 bases and J lost 3 bases. The CDR3 spans 16 residues. The germline V gene has CDR1 SGHTA and CDR2 FQGTGA. This CDR3 is CASSPSGTADTGELFF. The CDR3 DNA follows: TGTGCCAGCAGCCCCTCCGGGACAGCTGACACCGGGGAGCTGTTTTTT.

This clone was detected once. At one boundary the junction diverges from the germline segment, which might be a read error. This CDR3 is also generated by other DNA sequences in the sample. The chain couples TRBV7-2 to TRBJ2-3; 12 nucleotides match TRBD2. Germline V CDR1 and CDR2: SGHTA, FQGNSA. The CDR3 length is 16 residues. CDR3 DNA sequence: TGTGCCAGCAGCCTAGCGGGGGGGCCTGGTACAGATACGCAGTATTTT. Its translation: CASSLAGGPGTDTQYF.

The CDR3: CASSLTGRGGSEQYF. CDR3 in DNA: TGTGCCAGTAGTCTCACGGGAAGGGGAGGTTCCGAGCAGTACTTC. V is TRBV19 and J is TRBJ2-7, with D possibly matching TRBD2 (6 bases). Germline V gene lookup returns CDR1 LNHDA and CDR2 SQIVND (reference sequence). The V end was cut by 5 bases, the J end by 6 bases, with 20 bases between. The length of the CDR3 is 15 residues.

This chain joins TRBV7-2 and TRBJ1-5, with 9 bases aligning to TRBD1. Germline V gene sequence: CDR1 SGHTA, CDR2 FQGNSA. The J segment lost 1 base and the V segment lost 5 bases, leaving 6 bases of the junction unmatched. The CDR3 is 16 amino acids. This chain's CDR3 is CASSVNGQGSNQPQHF. CDR3 in DNA: TGTGCCAGCAGCGTGAATGGACAGGGGAGCAATCAGCCCCAGCATTTT.

The genes are TRBV7-3 and TRBJ2-6; D might be TRBD1 (6 bases). CDR1 is SGHTA and CDR2 is FQGTGA in the germline V gene. CDR3 length equals 15 residues. V lost 9 bases, J lost 0 bases, and 12 bases lay in between. CDR3 nucleotide sequence: TGTGCCAGTACAACAGGGAACTCTGGGGCCAACGTCCTGACTTTC. This gives the protein CASTTGNSGANVLTF.

This chain uses TRBV18 with TRBJ1-2, with 8 bases identical to TRBD1. The length of the CDR3 is 17 residues. Germline-derived CDR1 and CDR2 are KGHSH and LQKENI. V gave up 0 bases and J gave up 7 bases; unmatched junction bases: 13. DNA for the CDR3: TGTGCCAGCTCACCACCGGGGCGTCGGACAGGGATTACTGGCTACACCTTC. This sequence encodes CASSPPGRRTGITGYTF.

This clone turned up a few times. The J gene is TRBJ1-1, the V gene TRBV18, with D possibly being TRBD1 (6 bases). Looked up from germline, CDR1 is KGHSH and CDR2 is LQKENI. Trimming shortened V by 1 base and J by 1 base, and 10 bases separated the two germline ends. This CDR3 contains 15 residues. The CDR3 loop reads CASSPQRDKNTEAFF. In DNA form, the CDR3 reads TGTGCCAGCTCACCACAGAGGGACAAGAACACTGAAGCTTTCTTT.

The chain couples TRBV11-2 to TRBJ2-7, with 10 bases that match TRBD2. Per germline, CDR1 SGHAT and CDR2 FQNNGV. The CDR3 contains 14 residues. J was trimmed by 4 bases and V by 3 bases; bases with no gene match: 3. The CDR3 DNA follows: TGTGCCAGCAGCTTTACTAGCGGGGAGTACGAGCAGTACTTC. Translation gives CASSFTSGEYEQYF. The whole variable domain, filled in from reference TRBV11-2 and TRBJ2-7, reads EAGVAQSPRYKIIEKRQSVAFWCNPISGHATLYWYQQILGQGPKLLIQFQNNGVVDDSQLPKDRFSAERLKGVDSTLKIQPAKLEDSAVYLCASSFTSGEYEQYFGPGTRLTVT.

The chain links TRBV3-1 (or the pseudogene TRBV3-2) to TRBJ1-2; D is ambiguous. There are 14 residues in the CDR3. Germline values: CDR1 LGHDT, CDR2 YNNKEL (reference sequence). Trimming cost V 4 bases and J 6 bases, with 15 bases left between them. CDR3 residues: CASSPGGPRNGYTF. The CDR3 DNA sequence: TGTGCCAGCAGCCCCGGAGGGCCGAGGAATGGCTACACCTTC.

The chain carries TRBV5-1 and TRBJ2-7; 7 bases are shared with TRBD1. With V trimmed by 4 bases and J by 5 bases, 12 bases remained unmatched. The CDR3 spans 15 residues. From germline, CDR1 is SGHRS and CDR2 YFSETQ. The CDR3 is CASSPRQGRGNEQYF. In DNA, the CDR3 is TGCGCCAGCAGCCCGAGACAGGGCCGTGGGAACGAGCAGTACTTC.

This clone appeared once. The gene calls are TRBV3-1 (or the pseudogene TRBV3-2) and TRBJ2-7; 7 bases match TRBD1. Losses at the gene ends were 4 bases for V and 1 base for J; bases not matched to a gene: 4. Germline values: CDR1 LGHDT, CDR2 YNNKEL (reference sequence). The CDR3 is 14 residues long. CDR3 sequence (DNA): TGTGCCAGCAGCCCGGGGACAGCATCCTACGAGCAGTACTTC. Encoded protein: CASSPGTASYEQYF.

This chain joins TRBV7-6 and TRBJ1-1; the match to TRBD1 covers 8 bases. There are 14 residues in the CDR3. Per germline, CDR1 SGHVS and CDR2 FNYEAQ. V lost 3 bases to trimming and J lost 4 bases; unmatched junction nucleotides: 4. CDR3 sequence: CASSFDTGGTEAFF. CDR3 DNA sequence: TGTGCCAGCAGCTTCGACACAGGGGGCACTGAAGCTTTCTTT.

The chain couples TRBV28 to TRBJ1-6, with no clear D. This CDR3 contains 17 residues. Trimming removed 8 bases at V and 0 bases at J, with 17 bases between. In germline, CDR1 is MDHEN, CDR2 SYDVKM. The CDR3 protein is CASLNYGPYSYNSPLHF. The CDR3, as DNA: TGTGCCAGCCTCAATTATGGGCCTTACTCCTATAATTCACCCCTCCACTTT. The whole variable domain, filled in from reference TRBV28 and TRBJ1-6, reads DVKVTQSSRYLVKRTGEKVFLECVQDMDHENMFWYRQDPGLGLRLIYFSYDVKMKEKGDIPEGYSVSREKKERFSLILESASTNQTSMYLCASLNYGPYSYNSPLHFGNGTRLTVT.

This clone was recorded a few times. The gene calls are TRBV4-3 and TRBJ2-2; 10 nucleotides line up with TRBD2. Germline V gene lookup returns CDR1 LGHNA and CDR2 YSLEER. J lost 5 bases, V lost 0 bases, and 9 bases had no gene match. The CDR3 extends over 18 amino acids. Written as DNA, the CDR3 is TGCGCCAGCAGCCAAGAAGTTATAGCGGGAGGTGGAACCGGGGAGCTGTTTTTT. Amino acids: CASSQEVIAGGGTGELFF.

This clone was picked up a small number of times. The chain uses TRBV5-1 and TRBJ1-3; a possible D gene is TRBD1 (5 bases). V was clipped by 0 bases and J by 0 bases, with 16 bases between them. The CDR3 has 18 amino acids. Germline V gives CDR1 SGHRS, CDR2 YFSETQ. In DNA, the CDR3 is TGCGCCAGCAGCTTGGGCCTAATCCAGGGTCCCTCTGGAAACACCATATATTTT. Its translation: CASSLGLIQGPSGNTIYF.

This clone has only one observation. The chain recombines TRBV25-1 with TRBJ2-3; 11 positions match TRBD2. The CDR3 sequence is 16 residues long. From germline, CDR1 is MGHDK and CDR2 SYGVNS. V shed 1 base and J 6 bases; nucleotides not matched to a gene: 6. Here the CDR3 reads CASSEFISGGADTQYF. The CDR3 DNA reads TGTGCCAGCAGTGAATTCATTAGCGGGGGGGCCGATACGCAGTATTTT.

The rearrangement uses TRBV7-8 and TRBJ1-2; 8 bases are shared with TRBD1. Germline V gene lookup returns CDR1 SGHVS and CDR2 FQNEAQ. The CDR3 loop spans 16 amino acids. V lost 5 bases, J lost 0 bases, and 8 bases stayed unmatched. CDR3 in amino acids: CASSGGQGVANYGYTF. CDR3 DNA sequence: TGTGCCAGCAGCGGAGGACAGGGTGTCGCTAACTATGGCTACACCTTC.

The table lists this clone with a few counts. The chain links TRBV28 to TRBJ2-7, with TRBD2 identical over 9 bases. CDR1 MDHEN and CDR2 SYDVKM come from the germline V gene. V lost 6 bases and J lost 3; bases outside the gene matches: 9. The CDR3 length is 15 residues. The CDR3 nucleotides are TGTGCCAGCAGCTTCACAGCGGGGGGTTACTACGAGCAGTACTTC. This sequence encodes CASSFTAGGYYEQYF.

The genes are TRBV18 and TRBJ2-7; D is perhaps TRBD1 (6 bases). Germline-derived CDR1 and CDR2 are KGHSH and LQKENI. V lost 3 bases and J 4 bases, leaving 7 bases between the germline ends. The CDR3 totals 12 residues. The CDR3 DNA reads TGTGCCAGCTCACCCGGACAGTACGAGCAGTACTTC. Translated: CASSPGQYEQYF.

The chain couples TRBV4-3 to TRBJ1-2; TRBD1 might be the D (6 bases). CDR3 length: 18 residues. Germline V gene sequence: CDR1 LGHNA, CDR2 YSLEER. V shed 6 bases and J shed 3 bases, with 26 bases lying between them. CDR3 in DNA: TGCGCCAGCAGTCCTACTCCCCCAGGGGCGCAAATTGACTATGGCTACACCTTC. The encoded protein is CASSPTPPGAQIDYGYTF.

The chain has TRBV5-4 and TRBJ2-3; the D gene is possibly TRBD2 (5 bases). Trimming left V 4 bases short and J 3 bases short, with 9 bases between. The CDR3 totals 13 residues. Germline CDR1 and CDR2: SGHNT and YYREEE (reference sequence). CDR3 DNA: TGTGCCAGCAGCCCCACTAGGACAGATACGCAGTATTTT. Its protein is CASSPTRTDTQYF.

This chain connects TRBV5-1 to TRBJ2-3, with a tentative D call TRBD1 (6 bases). Germline lookup yields CDR1 SGHRS and CDR2 YFSETQ. The CDR3 runs to 16 residues. The ends were cut back, 8 bases at V and 0 bases at J, with 19 bases in the middle. The CDR3 reads CASTTGLQISTDTQYF. As DNA, the CDR3 is TGCGCCAGTACCACAGGGCTTCAAATAAGCACAGATACGCAGTATTTT.

The chain carries TRBV24-1 and TRBJ1-2, with D possibly TRBD1 on 5 matching bases. The CDR3 is 14 residues long. Germline CDR1 is KGHDR and CDR2 is SFDVKD. V dropped 2 bases and J dropped 1 base, with 7 bases sitting between them. CDR3 sequence reads: CATSDWTLNYGYTF. CDR3 coding DNA: TGTGCCACCAGTGATTGGACACTTAACTATGGCTACACCTTC.

This clone has a single count. V gene TRBV9 combines with J gene TRBJ1-1; a weak D match, TRBD1 (5 bases). Trimming shortened V by 1 base and J by 3 bases, and 7 bases separated the two germline ends. CDR1 is SGDLS and CDR2 is YYNGEE in the germline V gene. This CDR3 has 13 residues. CDR3 sequence (DNA): TGTGCCAGCAGCGTAAGGGGATACACTGAAGCTTTCTTT. It is translated as CASSVRGYTEAFF.

The rearrangement joins TRBV5-6 to TRBJ2-1; 11 nucleotides agree with TRBD2. This CDR3 contains 14 residues. In germline, CDR1 is SGHDT, CDR2 YYEEEE. V trimming: 2 bases; J trimming: 9 bases; junction bases outside the gene matches: 4. DNA for the CDR3: TGTGCCAGCAGCTTCGGGCTAGCGGGAGGTGAGCAGTTCTTC. Its protein product is CASSFGLAGGEQFF. Variable domain in full (rest from reference TRBV5-6 and TRBJ2-1): DAGVTQSPTHLIKTRGQQVTLRCSPKSGHDTVSWYQQALGQGPQFIFQYYEEEERQRGNFPDRFSGHQFPNYSSELNVNALLLGDSALYLCASSFGLAGGEQFFGPGTRLTVL.

The chain combines TRBV29-1 with TRBJ2-7; 14 positions agree with TRBD2. The CDR3 runs 16 residues. V shed 5 bases, J shed 4 bases, and the junction held 10 bases outside the gene matches. Germline V CDR1 and CDR2: SQVTM, ANQGSEA. CDR3 nucleotides: TGCAGCGTTATGAAAATGGGACTAGCGGGAGTGTACGAGCAGTACTTC. Its translation: CSVMKMGLAGVYEQYF.